This note documents a single T cell receptor beta chain sequence. The antigen is undetermined. These data originate in a study of CD8 T cells in Susac syndrome. Study-level findings and limits: The relatively small number of individuals in the TCR sequencing and HLA analysis was acknowledged by the study.

V lost 3 bases to trimming and J lost 7 bases; unmatched junction nucleotides: 9. CDR3 size: 16 residues. Germline V lookup: CDR1 LGHDT, CDR2 YNNKEL (reference sequence). RNA totalling about 0.45 to 1 ug underwent reverse transcription with random hexamers. Coverage of TCR beta CDR3 amplification by immunoSEQ multiplex PCR extended to 54 Vbeta and 13 Jbeta. TCRdb reprocessed the immunoSEQ multiplex PCR reads via MiXCR and lists one record per CDR3 protein. The sample lists about 160,000 distinct CDR3 sequences; 90% to 95% were seen once. High-throughput TCR beta sequencing covered peripheral CD8+ and CD4+ T cells. Negative magnetic isolation gave CD8+ and CD4+ cells; FACS enriched CD8+ TEMRA.

The receptor's source is a human donor in good health. The sample comprised CD4+ T cells from PBMCs. The chain employs TRBV3-1 and TRBJ1-6; 7 nucleotides match TRBD1. This CDR3 is CASSHGPGGLNSPLHF. In nucleotides, the CDR3 is TGTGCCAGCAGCCACGGCCCAGGGGGTTTGAATTCACCCCTCCACTTT. The full variable domain, its missing parts supplied by reference TRBV3-1 and TRBJ1-6, is DTAVSQTPKYLVTQMGNDKSIKCEQNLGHDTMYWYKQDSKKFLKIMFSYNNKELIINETVPNRFSPKSPDKAHLNLHINSLELGDSAVYFCASSHGPGGLNSPLHFGNGTRLTVT.